The table lists the clone carrying this T cell receptor (beta chain) with many counts. TCR beta CDR3 sequences were amplified from RNA transcripts. Initially, a first-round RT-PCR of the TCR CDR3 employed the HTBI primer set. Each CDR3 protein gets one entry after TCRdb re-called the multiplex PCR reads with MiXCR. This repertoire shows hundreds of thousands of distinct CDR3 sequences, 14% found once; its top ten account for around 9.6%. The CDR3 has 17 amino acids. This specimen belongs to a study of T cells in Graves' hyperthyroidism and ophthalmopathy. The definition of stable Graves' hyperthyroidism was no ophthalmopathy progression within 18 months. The hyperthyroidism was newly diagnosed and had lasted under 2 months; the patients were aged 18 to 65. PBMCs were derived from approximately 10 ml fresh peripheral blood.

The chain joins TRBV3-2 to TRBJ1-2. TRBV3-2 is assigned pseudogene status. Input material: blood. This TCR was sampled from a woman aged 18-29 years with Graves' hyperthyroidism. CDR3 sequence reads: CASSQEQVNLSNYGYTF. The CDR3 DNA sequence: TGTGCCAGCAGCCAAGAACAAGTTAACCTATCTAACTATGGCTACACCTTC.